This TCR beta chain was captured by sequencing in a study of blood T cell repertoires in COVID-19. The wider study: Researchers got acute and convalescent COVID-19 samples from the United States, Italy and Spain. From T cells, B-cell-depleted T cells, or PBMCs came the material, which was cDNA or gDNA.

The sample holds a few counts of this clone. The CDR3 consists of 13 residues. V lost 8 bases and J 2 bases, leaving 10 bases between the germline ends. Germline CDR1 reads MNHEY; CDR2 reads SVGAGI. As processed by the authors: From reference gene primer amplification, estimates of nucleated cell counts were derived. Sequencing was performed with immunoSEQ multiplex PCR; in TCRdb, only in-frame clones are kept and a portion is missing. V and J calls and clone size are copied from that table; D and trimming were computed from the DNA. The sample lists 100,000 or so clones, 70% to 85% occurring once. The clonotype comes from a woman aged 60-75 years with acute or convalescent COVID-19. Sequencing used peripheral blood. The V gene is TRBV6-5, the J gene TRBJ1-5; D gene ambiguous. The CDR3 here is CASGLQGNQPQHF. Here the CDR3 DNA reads TGTGCCAGCGGACTCCAGGGCAATCAGCCCCAGCATTTT.